These 5 T cell receptor beta chains came from one sample sequenced in a study of blood T cell repertoires in COVID-19 (TCRdb year 2020). Library construction relied on the immunoSEQ multiplex PCR assay. The clones in this table, taken by TCRdb from immuneACCESS, are in-frame only. Not every clone is retained; where verified, under half of the shortfall comes from an unresolved V gene, and the cause of the rest is unknown. Counted in this sample were tens of thousands of clones; around 86% of them appeared once. The leading ten clones occupy over 7.5% of the sample. The sample consisted of peripheral blood. The origin of the receptors is a man aged 50-60 years with active COVID-19.

CDR3 protein: CASKGGTVDTQYF. The CDR3 DNA sequence: TGTGCCAGTAAGGGGGGGACCGTGGATACGCAGTATTTT. This chain links TRBV19 with TRBJ2-3; possible D gene TRBD2, 7 bases. The CDR3 extends over 13 amino acids. Trimming left V 7 bases short and J 6 bases short, with 14 bases between. CDR1 is LNHDA and CDR2 is SQIVND in the germline V gene (reference sequence).

This chain connects TRBV5-1 to TRBJ2-5, with 8 bases matching TRBD2. This CDR3 is built from 15 residues. V lost 0 bases, J lost 1 base, and 2 bases stayed unmatched. CDR1 and CDR2 (germline): SGHRS, YFSETQ. CDR3 protein: CASSLASGSQETQYF. In nucleotides, the CDR3 is TGCGCCAGCAGCTTGGCCAGCGGGAGCCAAGAGACCCAGTACTTC. The whole variable domain, filled in from reference TRBV5-1 and TRBJ2-5, reads KAGVTQTPRYLIKTRGQQVTLSCSPISGHRSVSWYQQTPGQGLQFLFEYFSETQRNKGNFPGRFSGRQFSNSRSEMNVSTLELGDSALYLCASSLASGSQETQYFGPGTRLLVL.

V gene TRBV14 combines with J gene TRBJ2-3; 7 nucleotides line up with TRBD2. The J segment lost 4 bases and the V segment lost 4 bases, leaving 8 bases of the junction unmatched. The CDR3 consists of 15 residues. Germline-derived CDR1 and CDR2 are SGHDN and FVKESK. In DNA form, the CDR3 reads TGTGCCAGCAGCCTTCAAGGGGCGGGAGCAGATACGCAGTATTTT. Its protein product is CASSLQGAGADTQYF.

The genes are TRBV4-2 and TRBJ1-3; unclear D gene. This CDR3 comprises 15 residues. Germline V lookup: CDR1 LGHNA, CDR2 YNFKEQ. V lost 6 bases and J lost 0, with 12 bases in between. Written as DNA, the CDR3 is TGTGCCAGCAGTATCCGCCAGGTCTCTGGAAACACCATATATTTT. Amino acid sequence: CASSIRQVSGNTIYF.

This rearrangement joins TRBV7-2 to TRBJ2-4; TRBD1 agrees at 7 bases. V lost 5 bases, J lost 7 bases, and 5 bases stayed unmatched. The CDR3 consists of 13 residues. The V gene's germline CDR1 is SGHTA and CDR2 FQGNSA. Here the CDR3 reads CASSLGTANIQYF. Here the CDR3 DNA reads TGTGCCAGCAGCCTGGGGACAGCTAACATTCAGTACTTC.